This TCR beta chain was sequenced during a study of blood T cell repertoires in COVID-19. Per the study methods: Nucleated cell counts were estimated from reference gene primer amplification. TCRdb's copy holds only in-frame clones and misses some; the assay was immunoSEQ multiplex PCR. The D gene and trimming were derived from the DNA, and the V and J assignments and clone size from that table. This sample has over 75,000 clones, with around four fifths found just once. The ends lost 6 bases at V and 4 bases at J; junction bases unmatched: 12. This CDR3 contains 17 residues. Germline lookup yields CDR1 SGHAT and CDR2 FQNNGV.

The TCR comes from a human donor in a cohort sampled during active COVID-19. Sequencing input: peripheral blood. V is TRBV11-2 and J is TRBJ1-6; 7 bases are shared with TRBD1. CDR3 nucleotides: TGTGCCAGCAGTCCTCGGACAGGATCAATTTATAATTCACCCCTCCACTTT. Its protein product is CASSPRTGSIYNSPLHF. Supplemented by reference TRBV11-2 and TRBJ1-6, the full variable domain reads EAGVAQSPRYKIIEKRQSVAFWCNPISGHATLYWYQQILGQGPKLLIQFQNNGVVDDSQLPKDRFSAERLKGVDSTLKIQPAKLEDSAVYLCASSPRTGSIYNSPLHFGNGTRLTVT.